The clone carrying this T cell receptor (beta chain) has a single count. Its antigen is as yet unknown. This sample was taken from a study of cytomegalovirus exposure and HLA in healthy donors. Study details: Earlier results showed 117 million unique TCR beta sequences derived from approximately 170 million T cells. General study points: The sole available immune exposure information was CMV serostatus.

The study sampled nominally healthy donors, though unrecorded immune exposures were likely. Germline trimming cut 6 bases from V and 2 bases from J; bases unmatched to any gene: 12. From germline, CDR1 is MDHEN and CDR2 SYDVKM. There are 16 residues in the CDR3. The primer mix had 60 Vbeta and 13 Jbeta primers. Some clones are missing from TCRdb's copy, which holds only in-frame ones; the method was immunoSEQ multiplex PCR. Of around 99,000 clones in the sample, approximately 81% were seen once. This TCR derives from a man younger than 40 in good health and CMV-seronegative. This rearrangement joins TRBV28 to TRBJ2-7; 8 bases map to TRBD1. Sequenced material: PBMCs. The CDR3 protein is CASSPPQDRVAYEQYF. The CDR3 coding sequence is TGTGCCAGCAGCCCACCTCAGGACAGGGTCGCCTACGAGCAGTACTTC.